The source of this T cell receptor beta chain is a study of blood T cell repertoires in COVID-19. In germline, CDR1 is SNHLY, CDR2 FYNNEI. V shed 4 bases and J 5 bases; nucleotides not matched to a gene: 10. The CDR3 runs to 15 residues. Those who participated ranged in age from roughly 18 to 90 years and resided in about two dozen US areas. Recovery among Cohort 3 donors was established by two negative PCRs, clearance, or symptom resolution. The method was immunoSEQ multiplex PCR; TCRdb's version includes in-frame clones alone and lacks a portion of them. This table holds 150,000 to 200,000 clones, 65% to 85% found once.

Sequencing input: PBMCs or T cells enriched from blood (not recorded which). V and J are TRBV2 and TRBJ2-7; 8 bases are shared with TRBD1. This clonotype was sampled from a woman aged 60-75 years who had recovered from COVID-19. The CDR3 DNA follows: TGTGCCAGCAGTGGTCGGTCAGGGGGCTTCGACGAGCAGTACTTC. It encodes CASSGRSGGFDEQYF.